The 21 T cell receptor beta chains below all came from one sample that was sequenced in a study of T cells after yellow fever vaccination. TCRdb ran MiXCR on the 5' RACE reads and lists one entry per CDR3 protein. The data hold 14,000 or so distinct CDR3 sequences, with more than 7% observed a single time. Here the sequenced sample was PBMCs, either bulk or a sorted T-cell subset (CD4+, CD8+, memory, or dextramer-sorted; not recorded which), taken on the day of the yellow fever booster vaccination. The receptor set was obtained from a young man who received the YFV17D yellow fever vaccine.

This clonotype was observed at least ten times. The chain recombines TRBV3-1 with TRBJ2-1, with D unresolved. Germline CDR1 LGHDT, CDR2 YNNKEL (reference sequence). CDR3 size: 14 residues. Trimming stripped 0 bases from V and 3 bases from J, with 6 bases between. For the CDR3, the DNA is TGTGCCAGCAGCCAAGATCTGGGCTACAATGAGCAGTTCTTC. This encodes CASSQDLGYNEQFF.

This clonotype has a count of ten or more. This chain links TRBV24-1 with TRBJ2-1; D is perhaps TRBD1 or TRBD2 (6 bases each). Germline CDR1 is KGHDR and CDR2 is SFDVKD. V shed 7 bases and J shed 2 bases, with 14 bases lying between them. The CDR3 covers 15 residues. Here the CDR3 DNA reads TGTGCCACCAGCGGGGGCGTCGGAACCTACAATGAGCAGTTCTTC. Translation gives CATSGGVGTYNEQFF.

This clonotype was detected ten times or more. This rearrangement joins TRBV10-3 to TRBJ1-1; D may be TRBD1 (6 bases). CDR3 length: 13 amino acids. Germline CDR1 ENHRY, CDR2 SYGVKD. V was trimmed by 6 bases and J by 4 bases, leaving 12 bases between them. The CDR3 region is CAIRWDMSTEAFF. CDR3 DNA: TGTGCCATCAGGTGGGACATGTCCACTGAAGCTTTCTTT.

At least ten counts were recorded for this clonotype. This chain's CDR3 is CASSLVTSRTDTQYF. The CDR3 bases are TGTGCCAGCAGCTTAGTTACTAGCCGAACAGATACGCAGTATTTT. J is TRBJ2-3 and V is TRBV7-6, with a possible D match to TRBD2 (6 bases). V lost 1 base, J lost 3 bases, and 11 bases lay in between. This CDR3 contains 15 residues. CDR1 is SGHVS, CDR2 FNYEAQ, per germline.

Ten or more counts support this clonotype. The chain has TRBV19 and TRBJ1-5, with D tentatively TRBD1 (6 bases). CDR1 and CDR2 from the germline V gene are LNHDA and SQIVND (reference sequence). V was trimmed by 3 bases and J by 0 bases, leaving 12 bases between them. This CDR3 is 16 amino acids long. The CDR3 DNA reads as TGTGCCAGTAGTATCTGGAAGGGGGATAGCAATCAGCCCCAGCATTTT. It encodes CASSIWKGDSNQPQHF.

This clonotype occurred many times. CDR3 nucleotides: TGTGCCAGCAGACCGGGCCCCCTGAACACTGAAGCTTTCTTT. As protein: CASRPGPLNTEAFF. The gene calls are TRBV12-3 or TRBV12-4 and TRBJ1-1, with D unclear. The CDR3 runs 14 residues. V lost 6 bases, J lost 0 bases, and 11 bases lay in between.

Many counts were recorded for this clonotype. This sequence joins TRBV6-2 or TRBV6-3 and TRBJ2-2; D is unresolved. CDR1 is MNHEY, CDR2 SVGEGT, per germline. V dropped 8 bases and J dropped 6 bases, with 19 bases sitting between them. The CDR3 loop spans 15 amino acids. CDR3 nucleotides: TGTGCCAGCCGCTCCGGCGGAGACCACGCCGGGGAGCTGTTTTTT. It translates to CASRSGGDHAGELFF.

This clonotype was seen ten or more times. The rearrangement uses TRBV7-2 and TRBJ2-5; perhaps TRBD2 as D (5 bases). Germline CDR1 is SGHTA and CDR2 is FQGNSA. This CDR3 has 15 residues. V gave up 4 bases and J gave up 1 base, with 13 bases separating them. CDR3 DNA: TGTGCCAGCAGCTCCAACGGGATTCCCCAAGAGACCCAGTACTTC. Amino acid sequence: CASSSNGIPQETQYF.

This clonotype has a count of ten or more. V gene TRBV6-5 combines with J gene TRBJ1-4; D is unresolved. Trimming stripped 2 bases from V and 5 bases from J, with 6 bases between. Germline V gene sequence: CDR1 MNHEY, CDR2 SVGAGI. CDR3 length equals 13 residues. For the CDR3, the DNA is TGTGCCAGCAGTTACAGTGGGAATGAAAAACTGTTTTTT. Translating gives CASSYSGNEKLFF.

This clonotype is deemed medium-sized. V is TRBV7-2 and J is TRBJ2-5, with 12 positions matching TRBD2. With 1 base clipped from V and 5 bases from J, the junction kept 2 bases outside the gene matches. Germline V lookup: CDR1 SGHTA, CDR2 FQGNSA. The CDR3 is 15 amino acids. The CDR3 DNA is TGTGCCAGCAGCTTAGACGGGACTAGCGGGGAGACCCAGTACTTC. It translates to CASSLDGTSGETQYF.

This clonotype has ten or more counts. The chain has TRBV15 and TRBJ1-2; 7 positions agree with TRBD1. V trimming: 0 bases; J trimming: 7 bases; junction bases outside the gene matches: 8. This CDR3 has 15 amino acids. Germline CDR1 LNHNV, CDR2 YYDKDF (reference sequence). DNA of the CDR3: TGTGCCACCAGCAGAGATCTAGGGGGCCCGGGTGGCTACACCTTC. Translated, it gives CATSRDLGGPGGYTF.

This clonotype was detected many times. V usage is TRBV6-5 and J usage is TRBJ2-3; D remains ambiguous. The V and J ends lost 6 bases and 0 bases respectively, with 16 bases between them. Germline V CDR1 and CDR2: MNHEY, SVGAGI. CDR3 length: 16 amino acids. CDR3 bases: TGTGCCAGCAGCCCTATGACTTTAATTAGCACAGATACGCAGTATTTT. It encodes CASSPMTLISTDTQYF.

There are many counts of this clonotype. The chain couples TRBV4-3 to TRBJ1-6; D remains ambiguous. Germline loops: CDR1 LGHNA, CDR2 YSLEER. V gave up 1 base and J gave up 6 bases, with 13 bases separating them. This CDR3 spans 16 amino acids. This chain's CDR3 is CASSQVAGFSNSPLHF. For the CDR3, the DNA is TGCGCCAGCAGCCAAGTGGCGGGGTTCAGTAATTCACCCCTCCACTTT.

This clonotype was counted at least ten times. V and J are TRBV4-2 and TRBJ1-4, with a tentative D call TRBD1 (5 bases). Looked up from germline, CDR1 is LGHNA and CDR2 is YNFKEQ. The V end lost 1 base, the J end lost 0 bases, and 9 bases lay between the germline ends. The CDR3 extends over 16 amino acids. CDR3 sequence (DNA): TGTGCCAGCAGCCAAGTCCAGGGTGCAACTAATGAAAAACTGTTTTTT. Encoded protein: CASSQVQGATNEKLFF.

Sample share makes this clonotype medium-sized (0.01 to 0.1%). This rearrangement joins TRBV7-3 to TRBJ2-7; D ambiguous. Deletions cut 5 bases from V and 3 bases from J, with 17 bases between. The CDR3 has 15 amino acids. CDR1 is SGHTA and CDR2 is FQGTGA in the germline V gene. CDR3: CASSPSKRLLYEQYV. DNA of the CDR3: TGTGCCAGCAGCCCATCAAAGAGGCTCCTCTACGAGCAGTACGTC.

Relative to its sample, this clonotype is medium-sized (0.01 to 0.1%). The chain recombines TRBV12-3 or TRBV12-4 with TRBJ2-5; 9 bases are a match to TRBD1. V lost 8 bases and J lost 6; bases outside the gene matches: 4. The CDR3 loop spans 12 amino acids. CDR3 residues: CASSDRGQTQYF. CDR3 in DNA: TGTGCCAGCTCGGACAGGGGACAGACCCAGTACTTC.

This clonotype was counted ten times or more. CDR3 amino acids: CASSIGTGGYSPLHF. CDR3 coding DNA: TGTGCCAGTAGTATCGGGACAGGGGGCTATTCACCCCTCCACTTT. The chain links TRBV19 to TRBJ1-6; TRBD1 matches at 12 bases. V dropped 3 bases and J dropped 8; count of bases not matched to a gene: 2. In germline, CDR1 is LNHDA, CDR2 SQIVND (reference sequence). CDR3 size: 15 residues. The variable domain in full, with the rest retrieved from reference TRBV19 and TRBJ1-6, is DGGITQSPKYLFRKEGQNVTLSCEQNLNHDAMYWYRQDPGQGLRLIYYSQIVNDFQKGDIAEGYSVSREKKESFPLTVTSAQKNPTAFYLCASSIGTGGYSPLHFGNGTRLTVT.

In this sample, this clonotype turned up many times. This chain joins TRBV6-5 and TRBJ1-3; a possible D gene is TRBD1 (5 bases). The CDR3 loop spans 15 amino acids. V lost 2 bases and J lost 2, with 10 bases in between. CDR1 MNHEY and CDR2 SVGAGI come from the germline V gene. In DNA form, the CDR3 reads TGTGCCAGCAGTTACGGGGCGTTCCCTGGAAACACCATATATTTT. Translated, it gives CASSYGAFPGNTIYF.

This clonotype is medium-sized by share. The rearrangement links TRBV5-1 to TRBJ2-1; D unresolved. Between the trimmed V and J ends, which lost 0 bases and 4 bases, there was a span of 20 bases. The germline gives CDR1 SGHRS, CDR2 YFSETQ. This CDR3 comprises 18 residues. The CDR3 nucleotides read TGCGCCAGCAGCTTGGGCCAACGTAGTTTCAACGTGTACAATGAGCAGTTCTTC. As protein: CASSLGQRSFNVYNEQFF.

The rearrangement links TRBV6-1 to TRBJ2-1; TRBD1 matches at 12 bases. From germline, CDR1 is MNHNS and CDR2 SASEGT. With 5 bases clipped from V and 12 bases from J, the junction kept 17 bases outside the gene matches. The CDR3 is 17 residues long. CDR3 loop: CASSPRPPGQGAIGQFF. The DNA of the CDR3 is TGTGCCAGCAGTCCTCGTCCGCCGGGACAGGGGGCGATTGGGCAGTTCTTC.

This clonotype came up many times. The chain recombines TRBV4-1 with TRBJ1-2, with 7 nucleotides matching TRBD1. This CDR3 is built from 16 residues. Per germline, CDR1 MGHRA and CDR2 YSYEKL. V was pared by 3 bases and J by 5 bases, with 12 bases of the junction left unmatched. CDR3: CASSHSSSGGFYGYTF. In DNA form, the CDR3 reads TGCGCCAGCAGCCACTCCAGCTCAGGGGGATTTTATGGCTACACCTTC.